This T cell receptor beta chain was profiled in a study of glioma-infiltrating T cells after dendritic cell vaccination. General observations from the study: Survival was not directly related to TCR clonality in these patients. Higher pretreatment TIL content predicted longer progression-free time and survival.

Note on this clone: Its antigen is not known.

The PCR used 60 V beta and 13 J beta primers. The method was immunoSEQ multiplex PCR; TCRdb's version includes in-frame clones alone and lacks a portion of them. Among about 49,000 clones listed, 85% were seen once. This receptor was identified in a human donor with glioblastoma. Sample: blood, taken before dendritic cell vaccination.

CDR3 sequence (DNA): TGTGCCAGCAGCTTAGGATCGGTTAACACCGGGGAGCTGTTTTTT. Translation gives CASSLGSVNTGELFF. This chain joins TRBV11-3 and TRBJ2-2; D call uncertain. The CDR3 loop spans 15 amino acids. V lost 1 base and J lost 2, with 8 bases in between. CDR1 and CDR2 (germline): SGHNT, YENEEA.